The 22 T cell receptor beta chains listed next were all sequenced from one sample in a study of blood T cell repertoires in COVID-19 (dated by TCRdb to 2020 to 2021). Receptor amplification or capture employed the immunoSEQ multiplex PCR assay. In TCRdb, the immuneACCESS table is reduced to in-frame sequences with V and J assigned. These tables do not hold every clone; where another copy was compared, an unresolved V gene accounts for under half, and the others remain unexplained. In all, the sample holds about 200,000 clones, and about 80% of those were seen once. Together, the top ten hold approximately 6.9% of the sample. The sequencing sample was made of peripheral blood. Source of these receptors: a human donor with acute or convalescent COVID-19. The donor label of this sample is uncertain.

V and J are TRBV6-5 and TRBJ1-4; a possible D gene is TRBD1 (5 bases). This CDR3 comprises 14 residues. With 0 bases removed from V and 8 bases from J, the gap between germline ends came to 10 bases. The germline gives CDR1 MNHEY, CDR2 SVGAGI. CDR3 in amino acids: CASSYSGGGEKLFF. In nucleotides, the CDR3 is TGTGCCAGCAGTTACTCCGGGGGTGGCGAAAAACTGTTTTTT.

This clone was seen only once. The rearrangement links TRBV11-2 to TRBJ2-3, with 10 bases fitting TRBD2. Germline V gives CDR1 SGHAT, CDR2 FQNNGV. The CDR3 has 15 residues. J was trimmed by 4 bases and V by 5 bases; bases with no gene match: 6. The CDR3 is CASSTSGRAADTQYF. The CDR3 region has the DNA TGTGCCAGCAGCACCAGCGGGAGGGCCGCAGATACGCAGTATTTT.

The V and J genes are TRBV30 and TRBJ2-7; 9 bases match TRBD2. The V and J ends lost 2 bases and 4 bases, in that order; junction bases with no gene match: 12. The length of the CDR3 is 16 residues. CDR1 and CDR2 (germline): GTSNPN, SVGIG (reference sequence). Here the CDR3 DNA reads TGTGCCTGGAGTCGCGCCAGGCTAGCGGGAACTTACGAGCAGTACTTC. Encoded protein: CAWSRARLAGTYEQYF.

CDR3: CASSERRGPTNEKLFF. CDR3 nucleotide sequence: TGTGCCAGCAGTGAAAGGAGGGGGCCTACTAATGAAAAACTGTTTTTT. The chain carries TRBV25-1 and TRBJ1-4; 7 bases match TRBD1. Germline loops: CDR1 MGHDK, CDR2 SYGVNS. There are 16 residues in the CDR3. The ends lost 2 bases at V and 2 bases at J; junction bases unmatched: 5.

The chain has TRBV18 and TRBJ1-1; no clear D gene. V lost 3 bases and J 6 bases, leaving 8 bases between the germline ends. Germline CDR1 KGHSH, CDR2 LQKENI. The CDR3 is 12 amino acids. DNA for the CDR3: TGTGCCAGCTCACCCCCGACTTCTGAAGCTTTCTTT. The encoded protein is CASSPPTSEAFF.

This clone was counted a single time. The chain uses TRBV18 and TRBJ1-2; TRBD1 agrees at 7 bases. The CDR3 loop spans 13 amino acids. Germline values: CDR1 KGHSH, CDR2 LQKENI. V was clipped by 6 bases and J by 3 bases; unmatched bases: 4. CDR3 bases: TGTGCCAGCTCGGGAGGACAGGACTATGGCTACACCTTC. It yields the protein CASSGGQDYGYTF.

The rearrangement joins TRBV18 to TRBJ1-1, with D uncertain. Trimming cost V 1 base and J 6 bases, with 12 bases left between them. The CDR3 covers 14 residues. Germline CDR1 KGHSH, CDR2 LQKENI. DNA for the CDR3: TGTGCCAGCTCACCACAGCCAGGAAAGGCTGAAGCTTTCTTT. As protein: CASSPQPGKAEAFF.

The chain has TRBV7-8 and TRBJ2-1; D is unclear. The CDR3 is made up of 15 amino acids. CDR1 SGHVS and CDR2 FQNEAQ come from the germline V gene. V dropped 2 bases and J dropped 4 bases, with 12 bases sitting between them. This chain's CDR3 is CASSLFGDTYNEQFF. The DNA of the CDR3 is TGTGCCAGCAGCTTATTCGGCGACACTTACAATGAGCAGTTCTTC.

This clone has a single count. The chain employs TRBV7-2 and TRBJ1-3, with D possibly matching TRBD1 (5 bases). In germline, CDR1 is SGHTA, CDR2 FQGNSA. The CDR3 runs to 14 residues. V was clipped by 5 bases and J by 2 bases, with 10 bases between them. The CDR3, as DNA: TGTGCCAGCAGCCAGCGGGGCCCTGGAAACACCATATATTTT. Translation: CASSQRGPGNTIYF.

V usage is TRBV10-3 and J usage is TRBJ2-5, with D possibly being TRBD1 (5 bases). Germline CDR1 is ENHRY and CDR2 is SYGVKD. This CDR3 is 14 amino acids long. V was trimmed by 0 bases and J by 6 bases, leaving 11 bases between them. The CDR3 nucleotides are TGTGCCATCAGTGAGTCGATTAGGGGCCAGACCCAGTACTTC. Translating it yields CAISESIRGQTQYF.

The gene calls are TRBV5-1 and TRBJ2-6; a weak D match, TRBD2 (5 bases). The CDR3 extends over 15 amino acids. From germline, CDR1 is SGHRS and CDR2 YFSETQ. Trimming removed 3 bases at V and 2 bases at J, with 9 bases between. In DNA form, the CDR3 reads TGCGCCAGCAGCTCTCCGGGAACTGGGGCCAACGTCCTGACTTTC. This codes for CASSSPGTGANVLTF.

The chain is built from TRBV6-5 and TRBJ2-4; 9 bases agree with TRBD1. V was pared by 4 bases and J by 13 bases, with 11 bases of the junction left unmatched. The CDR3 spans 14 residues. Germline V gene sequence: CDR1 MNHEY, CDR2 SVGAGI. The CDR3 DNA is TGTGCCAGCAGTTCAGGGACAGGGAGGGGCCTCCAGTACTTC. The encoded protein is CASSSGTGRGLQYF.

The CDR3 protein is CASSKAGTGNYSNQPQHF. CDR3 DNA: TGTGCCAGCAGCAAAGCGGGGACAGGGAATTATAGCAATCAGCCCCAGCATTTT. The rearrangement links TRBV21-1 to TRBJ1-5; TRBD1 is taken as the D call from the table, unchecked against the DNA. TRBV21-1 is labeled a pseudogene. There are 18 residues in the CDR3.

The CDR3, as DNA: TGCGCCAGCAGCCAAGGCGGGGCAGCCCCTAGCACAGATACGCAGTATTTT. It translates to CASSQGGAAPSTDTQYF. The chain uses TRBV4-1 and TRBJ2-3, with D possibly TRBD2 on 6 matching bases. Deletions cut 1 base from V and 0 bases from J, with 14 bases between. Germline CDR1 is MGHRA and CDR2 is YSYEKL. This CDR3 has 17 residues.

The genes are TRBV7-9 and TRBJ2-6, with 7 bases identical to TRBD2. Germline values: CDR1 SEHNR, CDR2 FQNEAQ (reference sequence). Trimming cost V 6 bases and J 2 bases; bases outside gene matches: 4. This CDR3 region has 15 residues. This CDR3 reads CASSKGGAGANVLTF. The CDR3 DNA follows: TGTGCCAGCAGTAAGGGAGGGGCTGGGGCCAACGTCCTGACTTTC.

This clone showed up just once. The genes are TRBV5-4 and TRBJ2-2; TRBD2 is a possible D gene (6 bases). Trimming left V 0 bases short and J 4 bases short, with 10 bases between. This CDR3 region has 15 residues. The germline CDR1 and CDR2 sequences are SGHNT and YYREEE (reference sequence). The CDR3 loop is CASSLAGVSTGELFF. Here the CDR3 DNA reads TGTGCCAGCAGCTTGGCGGGAGTGTCCACCGGGGAGCTGTTTTTT.

CDR3 coding DNA: TGTGCCAGCAGCTTGGCGGTGAAGGGGGTCACCGGGGAGCTGTTTTTT. It codes for CASSLAVKGVTGELFF. J is TRBJ2-2 and V is TRBV5-4, with D possibly matching TRBD1 (6 bases). The CDR3 loop spans 16 amino acids. Germline V CDR1 and CDR2: SGHNT, YYREEE (reference sequence). V was trimmed by 0 bases and J by 4 bases, leaving 13 bases between them. Full variable domain (remainder filled in from reference TRBV5-4 and TRBJ2-2): ETGVTQSPTHLIKTRGQQVTLRCSSQSGHNTVSWYQQALGQGPQFIFQYYREEENGRGNFPPRFSGLQFPNYSSELNVNALELDDSALYLCASSLAVKGVTGELFFGEGSRLTVL.

The chain couples TRBV28 to TRBJ1-4; 7 bases match TRBD1. Germline CDR1 MDHEN, CDR2 SYDVKM. The CDR3 is 15 amino acids. Trimming removed 5 bases from V and 4 bases from J; junction bases left unmatched: 7. CDR3 amino acids: CASSRQGEVNEKLFF. For the CDR3, the DNA is TGTGCCAGCAGTCGTCAGGGGGAAGTTAATGAAAAACTGTTTTTT.

This clone is a singleton in its sample. The rearrangement links TRBV5-4 to TRBJ2-1; 9 nucleotides align to TRBD2. Germline trimming cut 5 bases from V and 1 base from J; bases unmatched to any gene: 4. Per the germline V gene, CDR1 is SGHNT and CDR2 is YYREEE (reference sequence). This CDR3 region has 15 residues. CDR3 nucleotides: TGTGCCAGCAGTGCGGGAGGGCAGTCCTACAATGAGCAGTTCTTC. Translated: CASSAGGQSYNEQFF.

This chain joins TRBV6-6 and TRBJ2-2; possible D gene TRBD1, 5 bases. CDR1 is MNHNY and CDR2 is SVGAGI in the germline V gene (reference sequence). Trimming cost V 0 bases and J 4 bases, with 6 bases left between them. This CDR3 contains 14 residues. The CDR3, as DNA: TGTGCCAGCAGTTACTCAGGGGTCACCGGGGAGCTGTTTTTT. Translated: CASSYSGVTGELFF.

About this clone: Other DNA sequences within the sample encode an identical CDR3. The chain couples TRBV9 to TRBJ2-1; 7 positions agree with TRBD2. This CDR3 contains 15 residues. Germline V gene sequence: CDR1 SGDLS, CDR2 YYNGEE. V lost 2 bases to trimming and J lost 7 bases; unmatched junction nucleotides: 9. The DNA of the CDR3 is TGTGCCAGCAGCGTCCTCGCGGGAGTTGGTAATGAGCAGTTCTTC. Translated: CASSVLAGVGNEQFF.

The chain links TRBV5-1 to TRBJ1-1, with TRBD1 matching 8 bases. Losses at the gene ends were 4 bases for V and 4 bases for J; bases not matched to a gene: 9. The CDR3 has 15 amino acids. Germline values: CDR1 SGHRS, CDR2 YFSETQ. CDR3 loop: CASSRRSGQGTEAFF. The CDR3, as DNA: TGCGCCAGCAGCCGCCGCTCCGGACAGGGCACTGAAGCTTTCTTT.